These 14 T cell receptor beta chains were sequenced from one sample in a study of regulatory T cells in long-lasting Graves disease. Specified time point: newly diagnosed GD, antithyroid drugs for less than 3 months. RNA isolated from PBMCs was used to make the TCR library. Libraries of TCR beta came from iRepertoire HTBI primers plus Arm-PCR of CDR3 regions. TCRdb recomputed calls from the multiplex PCR reads with MiXCR, one row per CDR3 protein. The repertoire has hundreds of thousands of distinct CDR3 sequences, about 12% of them found once; the top ten carry around 9.3%. These data were also filed under a second study, of T cells in Graves' hyperthyroidism and ophthalmopathy.

The specimen comprised peripheral blood mononuclear cells (PBMCs), sampled at new diagnosis, from a patient treated with antithyroid drugs. Receptor source: a woman aged 25 to 45 with Graves disease.

A word on this clonotype: A far larger clone is just one base off, so this is likely a read error. This chain joins TRBV11-2 and TRBJ2-1; no reliable D call. The germline CDR1 and CDR2 sequences are SGHAT and FQNNGV. The CDR3 runs 17 residues. The CDR3 region has the DNA TGTGCCAGCAGCTCTCTCTATGGTCCAATCTCCTACAATGAGGAGTTCTTC. It encodes CASSSLYGPISYNEEFF.

V is TRBV2 and J is TRBJ2-1, with D possibly TRBD1 on 6 matching bases. The CDR3 length is 19 residues. The V gene lost 2 bases and the J gene lost 5 bases, with 25 bases spanning the gap. The germline V gene has CDR1 SNHLY and CDR2 FYNNEI. This CDR3 is CASSETGQSASLPHNEQFF. The DNA of the CDR3 is TGTGCCAGCAGTGAAACCGGACAGTCCGCCTCACTCCCCCACAATGAGCAGTTCTTC.

This clonotype was recorded a few times. One end of the junction fails to match germline, which may point to a read error. This chain joins TRBV11-1 and TRBJ2-7; the D gene is possibly TRBD1 (5 bases). The CDR3 covers 14 residues. Per germline, CDR1 SGHAT and CDR2 FQDESV (reference sequence). CDR3 amino acids: CASSQMSGSYEQYF. The CDR3 bases are TGCGCCAGCAGCCAAATGTCAGGGTCCTACGAGCAGTACTTC. Complete variable domain (other parts from reference TRBV11-1 and TRBJ2-7): EAEVAQSPRYKITEKSQAVAFWCDPISGHATLYWYRQILGQGPELLVQFQDESVVDDSQLPKDRFSAERLKGVDSTLKIQPAELGDSAMYLCASSQMSGSYEQYFGPGTRLTVT.

The table lists this clonotype with many counts. The chain joins TRBV7-2 to TRBJ1-6; 9 bases map to TRBD1. V shed 0 bases, J shed 7 bases, and the junction held 1 base outside the gene matches. The CDR3 is 15 amino acids. Germline loops: CDR1 SGHTA, CDR2 FQGNSA. For the CDR3, the DNA is TGTGCCAGCAGCTTAGCCGGGACAGGGAATTCACCCCTCCACTTT. It translates to CASSLAGTGNSPLHF. The entire variable domain, with the rest obtained from reference TRBV7-2 and TRBJ1-6, is as follows: GAGVSQSPSNKVTEKGKDVELRCDPISGHTALYWYRQSLGQGLEFLIYFQGNSAPDKSGLPSDRFSAERTGGSVSTLTIQRTQQEDSAVYLCASSLAGTGNSPLHFGNGTRLTVT.

This clonotype was observed many times. The J gene is TRBJ2-7, the V gene TRBV7-8; 15 bases are a match to TRBD2. J lost 1 base, V lost 5 bases, and 12 bases had no gene match. CDR1 is SGHVS and CDR2 is FQNEAQ in the germline V gene. CDR3 length: 19 amino acids. CDR3 protein: CASSPRTSGRALGSYEQYF. The CDR3 nucleotides are TGTGCCAGCAGCCCAAGGACTAGCGGGAGGGCCTTGGGGTCCTACGAGCAGTACTTC.

This clonotype was observed a few times. This chain links TRBV7-2 with TRBJ2-1; 9 bases align to TRBD2. The CDR3 totals 16 residues. Germline assignment: CDR1 SGHTA and CDR2 FQGNSA. V lost 4 bases, J lost 2 bases, and 6 bases stayed unmatched. DNA of the CDR3: TGTGCCAGCAGCTCTAGGGCGGGGGGGCCCTACAATGAGCAGTTCTTC. Residues: CASSSRAGGPYNEQFF.

The rearrangement joins TRBV29-1 to TRBJ2-1; TRBD2 matches at 8 bases. The CDR3 is 14 amino acids. Trimming cost V 6 bases and J 3 bases; bases outside gene matches: 7. Germline values: CDR1 SQVTM, CDR2 ANQGSEA. CDR3 in amino acids: CSVDPSGFYNEQFF. For the CDR3, the DNA is TGCAGCGTGGATCCTAGCGGGTTCTACAATGAGCAGTTCTTC.

This clonotype was picked up many times. The CDR3 region has the DNA TGTGCCAGCGGGTCCCCAGGGAGGAATGAAAAACTGTTTTTT. This sequence encodes CASGSPGRNEKLFF. This chain connects TRBV7-2 to TRBJ1-4, with D perhaps matching TRBD1 (5 bases). The V end was cut by 8 bases, the J end by 5 bases, with 15 bases between. From germline, CDR1 is SGHTA and CDR2 FQGNSA. The CDR3 is 14 amino acids.

This clonotype was counted at least ten times. The rearrangement links TRBV28 to TRBJ1-5, with a tentative D call TRBD1 (5 bases). The CDR3 has 17 amino acids. With 1 base removed from V and 0 bases from J, the gap between germline ends came to 13 bases. Germline assignment: CDR1 MDHEN and CDR2 SYDVKM. The DNA of the CDR3 is TGTGCCAGCAGTTTATTAACGGGGGTGCGTAGCAATCAGCCCCAGCATTTT. Its protein product is CASSLLTGVRSNQPQHF.

This clonotype was seen a handful of times. The rearrangement uses TRBV6-1 and TRBJ2-3; D gene ambiguous. Germline V gene lookup returns CDR1 MNHNS and CDR2 SASEGT. V was shortened by 5 bases and J by 6 bases, with 9 bases between the two germline ends. The CDR3 loop spans 12 amino acids. The CDR3 DNA reads TGTGCCAGCAGTCCGGACCATGATACGCAGTATTTT. Protein product: CASSPDHDTQYF.

At least ten counts were recorded for this clonotype. The chain couples TRBV12-3 or TRBV12-4 to TRBJ2-3; 8 nucleotides line up with TRBD2. J lost 1 base, V lost 6 bases, and 6 bases had no gene match. This CDR3 spans 15 amino acids. As DNA, the CDR3 is TGTGCCAGCAGGAGAGCGGGAGCGGGCACAGATACGCAGTATTTT. Its translation is CASRRAGAGTDTQYF.

This clonotype was observed a handful of times. The chain recombines TRBV28 with TRBJ2-3; no reliable D call. Trimming pared 5 bases from V and 4 bases from J, leaving 10 bases between. The CDR3 has 13 residues. Germline V CDR1 and CDR2: MDHEN, SYDVKM. This CDR3 reads CASSRYPPDTQYF. For the CDR3, the DNA is TGTGCCAGCAGTCGCTACCCACCAGATACGCAGTATTTT.

In this sample, this clonotype turned up a few times. With only one base between it and a far larger clone, this is likely a read error. CDR3 DNA: TGTGCCAGCAGTACCACCGATACGAACAATGAGCAGTACTTC. It specifies CASSTTDTNNEQYF. This chain links TRBV12-3 or TRBV12-4 with TRBJ2-7; D ambiguous. Trimming left V 5 bases short and J 7 bases short, with 18 bases between. CDR3 length equals 14 residues.

As concerns this clonotype: A much more abundant neighbour one base away suggests this may be a read error. The chain links TRBV19 to TRBJ2-1; D tentatively reads TRBD1 or TRBD2 (5 bases each). The length of the CDR3 is 15 residues. Germline V gene lookup returns CDR1 LNHDA and CDR2 SQIVND (reference sequence). The chain's CDR3 is CASSTGPGNGDEQLF. The DNA for the CDR3 is TGTGCCAGTAGTACAGGGCCGGGGAATGGCGATGAGCAGCTCTTC.